This T cell receptor beta chain was identified in a study of siplizumab effects on memory and regulatory T cells. Study-level points and caveats: Tregs proliferating in siplizumab cultures lacked confirmation of their suppressive function. A naive or memory phenotype could not be assigned to roughly 80-95% of the proliferating CD4+ or CD8+ clones.

Germline trimming cut 2 bases from V and 0 bases from J; bases unmatched to any gene: 3. The CDR3 contains 16 residues. The germline V gene has CDR1 MNHNS and CDR2 SASEGT. Data came from immunoSEQ multiplex PCR; TCRdb stores just in-frame clones and leaves some out. The sample has about 100,000 clones; 85% to 95% are singletons. This clone was found once. Its cognate antigen is unknown. V gene TRBV6-1 combines with J gene TRBJ1-3, with TRBD1 matching over 8 bases. This receptor was taken from a human donor in good health. The specimen sequenced was non-Treg CD4+ T cells sorted from blood. CDR3 region: CASSERQGISGNTIYF. In DNA, the CDR3 is TGTGCCAGCAGTGAAAGACAGGGGATCTCTGGAAACACCATATATTTT.